What follows are 20 T cell receptor beta chains derived from one specimen sequenced in a study of OX40 agonist ivuxolimab in advanced cancers. Measured with immunoSEQ multiplex PCR; TCRdb has only the in-frame clones, and not every one. The data contain 70,000 or so clones, about 82% of them singletons. The sample in question was CD4+ or CD8+ T cells sorted from blood, obtained in a trial of the OX40 agonist ivuxolimab. All receptors come from an adult with an advanced solid tumor such as melanoma, head and neck, liver or kidney cancer.

This clone was recorded a few times. This chain links TRBV19 with TRBJ2-3, with 8 bases aligning to TRBD2. V shed 3 bases, J shed 3 bases, and the junction held 8 bases outside the gene matches. This CDR3 has 16 residues. Germline assignment: CDR1 LNHDA and CDR2 SQIVND (reference sequence). The CDR3 loop is CASSIGGGAGTDTQYF. The CDR3 nucleotides read TGTGCCAGTAGTATCGGGGGGGGCGCAGGGACAGATACGCAGTATTTT.

The gene calls are TRBV6-1 and TRBJ1-3; 10 nucleotides match TRBD1. Germline-derived CDR1 and CDR2 are MNHNS and SASEGT. J lost 9 bases, V lost 2 bases, and 7 bases had no gene match. CDR3 length: 15 residues. In nucleotides, the CDR3 is TGTGCCAGCAGTGAACCGGGACAGGGGTTCAGCACCATATATTTT. As protein: CASSEPGQGFSTIYF.

The chain couples TRBV18 to TRBJ1-1; no clear D gene. CDR3 length: 13 amino acids. Germline loops: CDR1 KGHSH, CDR2 LQKENI. V was pared by 2 bases and J by 5 bases, with 9 bases between. As DNA, the CDR3 is TGTGCCAGCTCACCAATGGGTCGGACTGAAGCTTTCTTT. Amino acid sequence: CASSPMGRTEAFF. Drawing the rest from reference TRBV18 and TRBJ1-1, the complete variable domain is NAGVMQNPRHLVRRRGQEARLRCSPMKGHSHVYWYRQLPEEGLKFMVYLQKENIIDESGMPKERFSAEFPKEGPSILRIQQVVRGDSAAYFCASSPMGRTEAFFGQGTRLTVV.

The chain employs TRBV27 and TRBJ1-4; no clear D. Trimming cost V 2 bases and J 8 bases, with 12 bases left between them. Germline V lookup: CDR1 MNHEY, CDR2 SMNVEV (reference sequence). The CDR3 contains 14 residues. Written as DNA, the CDR3 is TGTGCCAGCAGTTTAAATTATCGAGGGGAAAAACTGTTTTTT. As protein: CASSLNYRGEKLFF. Using reference TRBV27 and TRBJ1-4 for the parts outside the CDR3, the full variable domain is EAQVTQNPRYLITVTGKKLTVTCSQNMNHEYMSWYRQDPGLGLRQIYYSMNVEVTDKGDVPEGYKVSRKEKRNFPLILESPSPNQTSLYFCASSLNYRGEKLFFGSGTQLSVL.

The chain is built from TRBV6-1 and TRBJ1-5; D unresolved. The V gene lost 6 bases and the J gene lost 6 bases, with 9 bases spanning the gap. The germline V gene has CDR1 MNHNS and CDR2 SASEGT. The CDR3 length is 12 residues. CDR3 loop: CASSPPSQPQHF. In DNA form, the CDR3 reads TGTGCCAGCAGCCCTCCTAGTCAGCCCCAGCATTTT.

The chain has TRBV28 and TRBJ2-7; 7 bases align to TRBD1. The CDR3 has 15 amino acids. The V and J ends lost 6 bases and 0 bases, in that order; junction bases with no gene match: 8. CDR1 is MDHEN and CDR2 is SYDVKM in the germline V gene. Here the CDR3 reads CASRSTGTVSYEQYF. The CDR3 region has the DNA TGTGCCAGCAGAAGTACCGGGACAGTCTCCTACGAGCAGTACTTC.

The V call is TRBV19, the J call TRBJ1-4; 7 bases line up with TRBD1. The CDR3 sequence is 18 residues long. V lost 6 bases to trimming and J lost 6 bases; unmatched junction nucleotides: 19. The germline CDR1 and CDR2 sequences are LNHDA and SQIVND (reference sequence). CDR3 sequence (DNA): TGTGCCAGTAGGTACCGGGACAGTGGCATGGGACGGCATGAAAAACTGTTTTTT. It yields the protein CASRYRDSGMGRHEKLFF.

CDR3 sequence (DNA): TGTGCCAGCAGCCGCCGCAGGGGGAGGGATCAGCCCCAGCATTTT. This codes for CASSRRRGRDQPQHF. V gene TRBV6-1 combines with J gene TRBJ1-5, with TRBD1 identical over 7 bases. V dropped 6 bases and J dropped 5; count of bases not matched to a gene: 10. The CDR3 loop spans 15 amino acids. Per germline, CDR1 MNHNS and CDR2 SASEGT.

This chain uses TRBV7-9 with TRBJ1-6; no definite D call. With 1 base removed from V and 4 bases from J, the gap between germline ends came to 5 bases. The germline gives CDR1 SEHNR, CDR2 FQNEAQ (reference sequence). The CDR3 extends over 14 amino acids. Written as DNA, the CDR3 is TGTGCCAGCAGCTTAGAACAGTATAATTCACCCCTCCACTTT. Translating it yields CASSLEQYNSPLHF.

This chain links TRBV19 with TRBJ1-5; 7 positions match TRBD1. This CDR3 contains 15 residues. Germline V lookup: CDR1 LNHDA, CDR2 SQIVND (reference sequence). J gave up 0 bases and V 4 bases, and 3 bases lay outside the gene matches. DNA of the CDR3: TGTGCCAGTAGTACCGACAGGGCTAGCAATCAGCCCCAGCATTTT. The encoded protein is CASSTDRASNQPQHF.

This clone was seen just once. The chain combines TRBV2 with TRBJ2-3, with D hard to call. CDR1 is SNHLY and CDR2 is FYNNEI in the germline V gene. The germline V and J ends were trimmed by 6 bases and 0 bases, with 10 bases remaining between them. The CDR3 runs to 14 residues. The CDR3 coding sequence is TGTGCCAGCAGCCAAGTAACTAGCACAGATACGCAGTATTTT. Encoded protein: CASSQVTSTDTQYF.

This clone has just a few counts. This rearrangement joins TRBV6-5 to TRBJ1-4; D is perhaps TRBD1 (5 bases). Germline values: CDR1 MNHEY, CDR2 SVGAGI. The CDR3 is 14 amino acids. Trimming cost V 8 bases and J 2 bases, with 12 bases left between them. For the CDR3, the DNA is TGTGCCAGCTCTCGGGGGTGGACTAATGAAAAACTGTTTTTT. This gives the protein CASSRGWTNEKLFF.

The chain uses TRBV6-1 and TRBJ1-5; D gene unclear. The CDR3 is made up of 15 amino acids. Trimming removed 9 bases from V and 4 bases from J, with 19 bases in between. CDR1 MNHNS and CDR2 SASEGT come from the germline V gene. CDR3 amino acids: CASAREGYGNQPQHF. Here the CDR3 DNA reads TGTGCCAGTGCCAGAGAGGGTTACGGGAATCAGCCCCAGCATTTT.

V and J are TRBV4-1 and TRBJ1-1; possibly TRBD1 for D (5 bases). CDR3 size: 15 residues. Germline-derived CDR1 and CDR2 are MGHRA and YSYEKL. Trimming cost V 4 bases and J 3 bases, with 15 bases left between them. The chain's CDR3 is CASSRGPQGDTEAFF. CDR3 bases: TGCGCCAGCAGCCGGGGTCCCCAAGGGGACACTGAAGCTTTCTTT.

The genes are TRBV6-5 and TRBJ1-1; tentative D call: TRBD1 (6 bases). The CDR3 totals 13 residues. V lost 6 bases and J 3 bases, leaving 11 bases between the germline ends. Per germline, CDR1 MNHEY and CDR2 SVGAGI. CDR3 protein: CASRPRQDTEAFF. The CDR3 DNA reads TGTGCCAGCAGGCCACGACAGGACACTGAAGCTTTCTTT.

V usage is TRBV18 and J usage is TRBJ2-7, with 9 bases fitting TRBD2. CDR3 length: 17 amino acids. Per the germline V gene, CDR1 is KGHSH and CDR2 is LQKENI. After removal of 0 bases from V and 0 bases from J, the junction contained 6 bases not matched to a gene. CDR3: CASSPPRLAVSSYEQYF. CDR3 in DNA: TGTGCCAGCTCACCACCTAGACTAGCGGTAAGCTCCTACGAGCAGTACTTC.

This rearrangement joins TRBV13 to TRBJ2-3; 8 bases match TRBD2. This CDR3 spans 17 amino acids. The V segment lost 5 bases and the J segment 1 base; nucleotides outside the gene matches: 11. The V gene's germline CDR1 is PRHDT and CDR2 FYEKMQ (reference sequence). CDR3 sequence (DNA): TGTGCCAGCAGCCAAACGACCCGGCGGGGGGGCACAGATACGCAGTATTTT. Translating gives CASSQTTRRGGTDTQYF.

This chain links TRBV4-1 with TRBJ1-2, with unresolved D. CDR3 length equals 20 residues. The germline CDR1 and CDR2 sequences are MGHRA and YSYEKL. With 0 bases removed from V and 0 bases from J, the gap between germline ends came to 23 bases. The CDR3 coding sequence is TGCGCCAGCAGCCAAGATCCCTCTTCGGCAGGCACCGTACCTAACTATGGCTACACCTTC. Its translation is CASSQDPSSAGTVPNYGYTF.

V and J are TRBV6-1 and TRBJ2-7, with 9 positions matching TRBD1. CDR3 length: 14 amino acids. J lost 7 bases, V lost 6 bases, and 10 bases had no gene match. Per the germline V gene, CDR1 is MNHNS and CDR2 is SASEGT. CDR3: CASRRQGGTIEQYF. The CDR3 bases are TGTGCCAGCAGACGACAGGGGGGGACGATAGAGCAGTACTTC.

The sample holds one count of this clone. The CDR3 region has the DNA TGTGCCAGCAGCCCGGGGGAGGACAGGATTGTTCGTTTCTTT. Protein product: CASSPGEDRIVRFF. This chain uses TRBV7-9 with TRBJ1-1; 7 bases fit TRBD1. Trimming took 5 bases from V and 13 from J; bases not matched to a gene: 16. This CDR3 contains 14 residues. Per the germline V gene, CDR1 is SEHNR and CDR2 is FQNEAQ (reference sequence).